The clone carrying this T cell receptor (beta chain) has at least ten counts. RNA was extracted from bulk tissue without any cell sorting. This sample was included in a study of tumor and adjacent non-tumor tissue in lung cancer. In the study overall: Samples averaged about 3.8 million productive TCRbeta reads each.

TCRbeta libraries were built with three rounds of nested PCR, modified from ARM-PCR. Via MiXCR, TCRdb re-called the multiplex PCR reads, giving one row per CDR3 protein. The sample records approximately 76,000 distinct CDR3 sequences, roughly 70% being singletons. The CDR3 is 15 amino acids. Germline CDR1 and CDR2: MNHEY and SVGAGI. The V segment lost 2 bases and the J segment 0 bases; nucleotides outside the gene matches: 0. The chain has TRBV6-5 and TRBJ2-3, with 9 bases that match TRBD2. The sample was lung tumor tissue. This sequence originates from a woman in her 70s with non-small cell lung cancer. The CDR3 DNA reads TGTGCCAGCAGTTACAGCGGGGGGAGCACAGATACGCAGTATTTT. Amino acid sequence: CASSYSGGSTDTQYF.